This T cell receptor (beta chain) was sequenced during a study of T cell changes during pregnancy in multiple sclerosis. Libraries were prepared by immunoSEQ multiplex PCR; TCRdb keeps only in-frame clonotypes and omits some of them. The data show 80,000 to 95,000 clones, around 95% seen once. Specimen: peripheral blood, collected in the third trimester of pregnancy. The sequence derives from a female donor in good health, enrolled as a control in a pregnancy study.

The CDR3 DNA is TGTGCCAGCAGCGGATACTACAGGGGTGAGACCCAGTACTTC. Translated, it gives CASSGYYRGETQYF. V usage is TRBV5-5 and J usage is TRBJ2-5, with TRBD1 matching 7 bases. This CDR3 spans 14 amino acids. Germline lookup yields CDR1 SGHKS and CDR2 YYEKEE (reference sequence). V was pared by 4 bases and J by 5 bases, with 8 bases of the junction left unmatched.